The 28 T cell receptor beta chains presented below share a single source sample, sequenced in a study of T cells in Graves' hyperthyroidism and ophthalmopathy. Using RNA transcripts as the source, TCR beta CDR3 regions were amplified. HTBI primers drove first-round RT-PCR of the TCR CDR3. TCRdb redid the calling of the multiplex PCR reads with MiXCR, one entry per CDR3 protein. The sample holds 610,000 or so distinct CDR3 sequences, around 45% seen once. Sequencing used peripheral blood or thyroid tissue (not recorded which). The receptors stem from a woman younger than 30 with Graves' hyperthyroidism.

This clonotype showed up just a few times. This chain links TRBV18 with TRBJ2-7, with D unresolved. Trimming pared 2 bases from V and 3 bases from J, leaving 5 bases between. Germline V gives CDR1 KGHSH, CDR2 LQKENI. This CDR3 spans 12 amino acids. The chain's CDR3 is CASSPSNYEQYF. In DNA form, the CDR3 reads TGTGCCAGCTCACCAAGCAACTACGAGCAGTACTTC.

In this sample, this clonotype turned up many times. This chain uses TRBV24-1 with TRBJ1-5, with D perhaps matching TRBD1 (6 bases). CDR1 is KGHDR and CDR2 is SFDVKD in the germline V gene. This CDR3 is 15 amino acids long. Trimming cost V 3 bases and J 7 bases, with 15 bases left between them. The CDR3: CATSDRGQGNQPQHF. CDR3 nucleotide sequence: TGTGCCACCAGTGATAGGGGCCAGGGGAACCAGCCCCAGCATTTT.

The chain joins TRBV15 to TRBJ1-6; no definite D call. Per germline, CDR1 LNHNV and CDR2 YYDKDF (reference sequence). V was cut by 3 bases and J by 10 bases, with 7 bases left in between. The CDR3 spans 12 residues. This chain's CDR3 is CATSSGGSPLHF. In DNA, the CDR3 is TGTGCCACCAGCAGTGGCGGGTCACCCCTCCACTTT. The variable domain in full, with the rest retrieved from reference TRBV15 and TRBJ1-6, is DAMVIQNPRYQVTQFGKPVTLSCSQTLNHNVMYWYQQKSSQAPKLLFHYYDKDFNNEADTPDNFQSRRPNTSFCFLDIRSPGLGDTAMYLCATSSGGSPLHFGNGTRLTVT.

This clonotype was recorded many times. The rearrangement links TRBV20-1 to TRBJ1-2; 7 nucleotides align to TRBD1. The germline V gene encodes CDR1 DFQATT and CDR2 SNEGSKA (reference sequence). J gave up 7 bases and V 3 bases, and 8 bases lay outside the gene matches. The CDR3 is made up of 13 amino acids. The CDR3 sequence: CSARETGNGGYTF. CDR3 DNA sequence: TGCAGTGCTAGGGAGACAGGGAACGGTGGCTACACCTTC.

V and J are TRBV19 and TRBJ1-2; D ambiguous. Germline lookup yields CDR1 LNHDA and CDR2 SQIVND (reference sequence). CDR3 size: 15 residues. The V end was cut by 8 bases, the J end by 2 bases, with 18 bases between. The CDR3 loop reads CASGLASGENYGYTF. CDR3 nucleotides: TGTGCCAGTGGACTAGCGAGCGGGGAGAACTATGGCTACACCTTC.

J is TRBJ2-7 and V is TRBV20-1; D remains unclear. The J call may be in error: the DNA end matches TRBJ2-1 better. The CDR3 runs to 12 residues. Germline V CDR1 and CDR2: DFQATT, SNEGSKA (reference sequence). The CDR3 DNA sequence: TGCAGTGCTAGAGACGGTCTGGATGAGCAGTTCTTC. It encodes CSARDGLDEQFF.

V and J are TRBV2 and TRBJ2-7; D is perhaps TRBD2 (6 bases). The CDR3 is 11 amino acids. CDR1 SNHLY and CDR2 FYNNEI come from the germline V gene. Here the CDR3 reads CATSSLYEQYF. Here the CDR3 DNA reads TGTGCTACTAGCAGCTTATACGAGCAGTACTTC.

This clonotype was seen many times. The J gene is TRBJ2-5, the V gene TRBV12-3 or TRBV12-4; no firm D call. The CDR3 is 13 amino acids. The V end was cut by 6 bases, the J end by 4 bases, with 12 bases between. DNA for the CDR3: TGTGCCAGCAGCTTGGCCCCGCTAGAGACCCAGTACTTC. Amino acid sequence: CASSLAPLETQYF.

The chain links TRBV11-1 to TRBJ2-7; tentative D call: TRBD2 (6 bases). Germline values: CDR1 SGHAT, CDR2 FQDESV (reference sequence). This CDR3 has 17 amino acids. V shed 1 base and J shed 2 bases, with 18 bases lying between them. DNA for the CDR3: TGTGCCAGCAGCTTAGGGAATTTGTTTGGCGGGACCTACGAGCAGTACTTC. This translates into CASSLGNLFGGTYEQYF.

This clonotype was seen more than once but under ten times. The chain is built from TRBV5-1 and TRBJ2-7; D is unclear. The J call could be wrong; TRBJ2-1 is a better fit for the DNA end. The CDR3 runs to 13 residues. CDR1 SGHRS and CDR2 YFSETQ come from the germline V gene. The CDR3 loop reads CASSLVPSGEQFF. The CDR3 DNA sequence: TGCGCCAGCAGCTTAGTCCCATCGGGTGAGCAGTTCTTC.

In this sample, this clonotype turned up a few times. The rearrangement links TRBV20-1 to TRBJ2-1, with 7 bases fitting TRBD2. V dropped 0 bases and J dropped 7; count of bases not matched to a gene: 6. The CDR3 consists of 14 residues. Germline assignment: CDR1 DFQATT and CDR2 SNEGSKA (reference sequence). Written as DNA, the CDR3 is TGCAGTGCTAGAGAGGGGGGAGGGCCGAATGAGCAGTTCTTC. Amino acids: CSAREGGGPNEQFF.

The chain recombines TRBV5-1 with TRBJ1-2; D is ambiguous. The germline V gene encodes CDR1 SGHRS and CDR2 YFSETQ. The ends were cut back, 4 bases at V and 8 bases at J, with 12 bases in the middle. The CDR3 contains 12 residues. The CDR3 DNA reads as TGCGCCAGCAGCGTAAACGGGAAAGGCTACACCTTC. Translation gives CASSVNGKGYTF.

In its sample, this clonotype was seen once. The chain couples TRBV12-3 or TRBV12-4 to TRBJ2-2; a possible D gene is TRBD2 (5 bases). This CDR3 has 12 amino acids. Trimming took 3 bases from V and 9 from J, leaving 8 bases between them. The CDR3 sequence is CASSLLGRELFF. The CDR3 DNA reads TGTGCCAGCAGTTTGCTCGGGAGGGAGCTGTTTTTT.

This clonotype was observed many times. This chain joins TRBV7-2 and TRBJ1-2; D call uncertain. The germline V and J ends were trimmed by 1 base and 8 bases, with 17 bases remaining between them. Per germline, CDR1 SGHTA and CDR2 FQGNSA. The CDR3 spans 15 residues. CDR3 loop: CASSLGGPSHRGYTF. DNA of the CDR3: TGTGCCAGCAGCTTAGGTGGGCCCAGTCATCGAGGCTACACCTTC.

This clonotype was counted many times. The chain uses TRBV6-1 and TRBJ1-2, with D unclear. The CDR3 is 12 residues long. Trimming took 6 bases from V and 0 from J, leaving 5 bases between them. Germline V gene lookup returns CDR1 MNHNS and CDR2 SASEGT. CDR3 nucleotides: TGTGCCAGCAGGGACCCTAACTATGGCTACACCTTC. This sequence encodes CASRDPNYGYTF.

The genes are TRBV7-9 and TRBJ1-1; TRBD1 aligns across 9 bases. From germline, CDR1 is SEHNR and CDR2 FQNEAQ (reference sequence). This CDR3 is 18 amino acids long. The trim removed 3 bases at V and 0 bases at J, leaving 11 bases unmatched. CDR3 protein: CASSLNGTGTNMNTEAFF. The CDR3 nucleotides are TGTGCCAGCAGCTTGAACGGGACAGGGACCAACATGAACACTGAAGCTTTCTTT.

The rearrangement joins TRBV11-1 to TRBJ2-7, with D possibly TRBD2 on 6 matching bases. The CDR3 extends over 13 amino acids. Germline V gene sequence: CDR1 SGHAT, CDR2 FQDESV (reference sequence). The V end was cut by 4 bases, the J end by 7 bases, with 14 bases between. CDR3 sequence: CASSSTRNNEQYF. The DNA of the CDR3 is TGTGCCAGCAGCTCGACTAGAAACAATGAGCAGTACTTC.

This chain uses TRBV2 with TRBJ2-5, with TRBD2 matching 14 bases. Per the germline V gene, CDR1 is SNHLY and CDR2 is FYNNEI. The CDR3 consists of 16 residues. Trimming removed 5 bases from V and 4 bases from J; junction bases left unmatched: 6. DNA for the CDR3: TGTGCCAGCAGTTACCCGGGGACTAGCGGGAGAGAGACCCAGTACTTC. Translated, it gives CASSYPGTSGRETQYF.

This clonotype was observed a handful of times. V usage is TRBV19 and J usage is TRBJ2-3, with unresolved D. The V and J ends lost 7 bases and 4 bases respectively, with 18 bases between them. The germline gives CDR1 LNHDA, CDR2 SQIVND (reference sequence). The CDR3 contains 15 residues. The CDR3 spells CASTVDPQSPDTQYF. The CDR3 nucleotides are TGTGCCAGTACGGTGGACCCTCAGTCCCCAGATACGCAGTATTTT.

This clonotype was counted ten times or more. The chain couples TRBV4-1 to TRBJ2-5; 8 bases agree with TRBD1. V trimming: 8 bases; J trimming: 4 bases; junction bases outside the gene matches: 3. Germline-derived CDR1 and CDR2 are MGHRA and YSYEKL. CDR3 length: 12 residues. The CDR3 DNA reads as TGCGCCAGCGGACAGGGACCAGAGACCCAGTACTTC. This gives the protein CASGQGPETQYF.

The rearrangement uses TRBV7-6 and TRBJ1-5, with D possibly TRBD1 on 5 matching bases. V lost 1 base to trimming and J lost 11 bases, with 15 bases between them. Germline V CDR1 and CDR2: SGHVS, FNYEAQ. This CDR3 is built from 14 residues. CDR3 DNA sequence: TGTGCCAGCAGCTTAGGGACAAACCAAGAGACCCAGCATTTT. Its protein is CASSLGTNQETQHF.

The rearrangement joins TRBV29-1 to TRBJ1-5, with 7 bases fitting TRBD1. CDR1 and CDR2 from the germline V gene are SQVTM and ANQGSEA. The V gene end was trimmed by 7 bases and the J gene end by 6 bases; junction bases not matched to a gene: 9. The length of the CDR3 is 13 residues. The DNA of the CDR3 is TGCAGCGCTAGACAGGGCGGCGGTCAGCCCCAGCATTTT. Protein: CSARQGGGQPQHF.

CDR3 loop: CASSLLAAREQYF. The CDR3 DNA reads TGTGCCAGCAGCCTACTTGCCGCTCGCGAGCAGTACTTC. The J gene is TRBJ2-7, the V gene TRBV7-3; D gene ambiguous. This CDR3 region has 13 residues. Germline CDR1 reads SGHTA; CDR2 reads FQGTGA. V dropped 5 bases and J dropped 6 bases, with 14 bases sitting between them.

The J gene is TRBJ1-2, the V gene TRBV5-1, with a possible D match to TRBD1 (5 bases). V was pared by 0 bases and J by 12 bases, with 18 bases between. This CDR3 spans 14 amino acids. The germline V gene has CDR1 SGHRS and CDR2 YFSETQ. The CDR3 sequence is CASSLDRPYSGNTF. CDR3 DNA: TGCGCCAGCAGCTTGGACAGGCCGTACTCTGGAAACACCTTC.

In DNA, the CDR3 is TGTGCCAGCAGCTCCTGGGGTGCTGCTACCTATGGCTACACCTTC. Its translation is CASSSWGAATYGYTF. The chain employs TRBV7-2 and TRBJ1-2; D ambiguous. The germline V and J ends were trimmed by 4 bases and 4 bases, with 16 bases remaining between them. The CDR3 extends over 15 amino acids. Per germline, CDR1 SGHTA and CDR2 FQGNSA.

J is TRBJ2-7 and V is TRBV6-1, with TRBD2 matching 8 bases. The trim removed 1 base at V and 6 bases at J, leaving 5 bases unmatched. Germline V gene data show CDR1 as MNHNS and CDR2 as SASEGT. This CDR3 is 14 amino acids long. CDR3 residues: CASSEGSGISEQYF. The DNA for the CDR3 is TGTGCCAGCAGTGAAGGTAGCGGGATCTCCGAGCAGTACTTC.

V and J are TRBV29-1 and TRBJ2-5; 10 bases line up with TRBD2. The CDR3 is made up of 12 amino acids. In germline, CDR1 is SQVTM, CDR2 ANQGSEA. The CDR3 reads CSYLAGVETQYF. The DNA for the CDR3 is TGCAGTTACCTAGCGGGAGTAGAGACCCAGTACTTC.

This clonotype was seen only once. The chain joins TRBV20-1 to TRBJ2-5; D is undetermined. The germline V gene has CDR1 DFQATT and CDR2 SNEGSKA (reference sequence). Between the trimmed V and J ends, which lost 6 bases and 5 bases, there was a span of 16 bases. The CDR3 extends over 13 amino acids. As DNA, the CDR3 is TGCAGTGCCAGCAGTCCGGTCGGTGAGACCCAGTACTTC. This sequence encodes CSASSPVGETQYF.